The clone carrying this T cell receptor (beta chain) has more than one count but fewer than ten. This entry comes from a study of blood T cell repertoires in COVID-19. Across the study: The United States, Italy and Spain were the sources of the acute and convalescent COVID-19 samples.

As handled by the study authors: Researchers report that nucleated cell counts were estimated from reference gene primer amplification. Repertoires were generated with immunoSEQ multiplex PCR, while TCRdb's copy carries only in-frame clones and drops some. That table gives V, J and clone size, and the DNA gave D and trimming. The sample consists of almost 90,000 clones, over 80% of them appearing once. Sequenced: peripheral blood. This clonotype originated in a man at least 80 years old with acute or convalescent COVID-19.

The chain's CDR3 is CASTSTAYQETQYF. DNA for the CDR3: TGTGCCAGCACATCGACAGCGTACCAAGAGACCCAGTACTTC. The rearrangement joins TRBV2 to TRBJ2-5; possible D gene TRBD1, 5 bases. V gave up 7 bases and J gave up 0 bases, with 12 bases separating them. Looked up from germline, CDR1 is SNHLY and CDR2 is FYNNEI. This CDR3 has 14 amino acids. Full variable domain (missing parts from reference TRBV2 and TRBJ2-5): EPEVTQTPSHQVTQMGQEVILRCVPISNHLYFYWYRQILGQKVEFLVSFYNNEISEKSEIFDDQFSVERPDGSNFTLKIRSTKLEDSAMYFCASTSTAYQETQYFGPGTRLLVL.